The following is a TCR beta chain sequence with its context. The repertoire was sequenced with immunoSEQ multiplex PCR; TCRdb's copy has only in-frame clones and lacks some. The top ten hold roughly 7.3% of the sample, which has fewer than 700,000 clones, 85% to 90% seen once. This CDR3 spans 13 amino acids. Trimming took 8 bases from V and 4 from J, leaving 11 bases between them. Germline-derived CDR1 and CDR2 are LNHDA and SQIVND (reference sequence). The data were obtained in a study of blood T cell repertoires in COVID-19. The clonotype originates from a woman aged 50 to 65 with COVID-19, enrolled during active disease. Sequenced sample: peripheral blood. The chain employs TRBV19 and TRBJ2-2; the D gene is possibly TRBD1 (5 bases). CDR3 bases: TGTGCCAGTTCCCAGACAGTCACCGGGGAGCTGTTTTTT. Protein sequence: CASSQTVTGELFF.